This T cell receptor (beta chain) was sequenced during a study of T cells in Graves' hyperthyroidism and ophthalmopathy. General study results and limits: Most thyroid clonotypes with frequency above 0.001 were detected in blood.

RNA transcripts were the template for amplifying TCR beta CDR3 regions. First-round RT-PCR targeting the TCR CDR3 was performed with the HTBI primer set. TCRdb passed the multiplex PCR reads through MiXCR, listing each CDR3 protein once. The repertoire holds more than 450,000 distinct CDR3 sequences, just under 20% seen once, with roughly 47% in the top ten. Comments on this clonotype: Its antigen is not known.

The CDR3 totals 13 residues. Trimming took off 5 bases at V and 7 bases at J, with 13 bases between the two ends. Per the germline V gene, CDR1 is SGHTA and CDR2 is FQGNSA. This rearrangement joins TRBV7-2 to TRBJ2-3; D gene uncertain. Sequenced material: blood. The clonotype comes from a man aged 40-50 years with Graves' ophthalmopathy. The CDR3 spells CASSPGDWNTQYF. CDR3 coding DNA: TGTGCCAGCAGCCCTGGAGATTGGAATACGCAGTATTTT.